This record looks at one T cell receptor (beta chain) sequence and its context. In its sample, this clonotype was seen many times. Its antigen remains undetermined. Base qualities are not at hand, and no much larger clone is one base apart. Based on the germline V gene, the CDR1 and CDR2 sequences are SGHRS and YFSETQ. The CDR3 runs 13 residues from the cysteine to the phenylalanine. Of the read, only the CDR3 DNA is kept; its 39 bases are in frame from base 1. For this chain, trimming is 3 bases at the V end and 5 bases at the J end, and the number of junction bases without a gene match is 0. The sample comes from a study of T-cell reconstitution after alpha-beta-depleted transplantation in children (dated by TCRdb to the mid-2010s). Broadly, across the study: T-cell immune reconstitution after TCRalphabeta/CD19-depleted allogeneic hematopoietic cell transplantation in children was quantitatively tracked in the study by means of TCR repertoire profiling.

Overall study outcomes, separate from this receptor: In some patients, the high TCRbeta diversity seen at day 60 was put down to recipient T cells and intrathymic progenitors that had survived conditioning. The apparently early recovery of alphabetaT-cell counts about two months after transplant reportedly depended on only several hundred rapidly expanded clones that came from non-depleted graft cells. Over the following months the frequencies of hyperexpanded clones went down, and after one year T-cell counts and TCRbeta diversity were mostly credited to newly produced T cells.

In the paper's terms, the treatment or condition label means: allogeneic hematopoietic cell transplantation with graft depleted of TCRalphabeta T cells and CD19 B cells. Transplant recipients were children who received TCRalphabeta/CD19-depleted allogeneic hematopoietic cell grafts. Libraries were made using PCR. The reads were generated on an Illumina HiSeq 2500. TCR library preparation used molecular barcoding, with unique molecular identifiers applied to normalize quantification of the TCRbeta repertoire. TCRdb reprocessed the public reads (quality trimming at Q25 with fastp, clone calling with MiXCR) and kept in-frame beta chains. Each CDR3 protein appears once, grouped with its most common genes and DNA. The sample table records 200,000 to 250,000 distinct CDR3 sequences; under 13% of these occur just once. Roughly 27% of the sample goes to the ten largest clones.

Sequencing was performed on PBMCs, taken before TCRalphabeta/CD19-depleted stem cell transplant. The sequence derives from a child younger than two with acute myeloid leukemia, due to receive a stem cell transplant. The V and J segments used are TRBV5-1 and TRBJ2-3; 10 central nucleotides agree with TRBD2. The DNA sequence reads TGCGCCAGCAGCTCTAGCGGGAGAGATACGCAGTATTTT. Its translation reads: CASSSSGRDTQYF.